This T cell receptor beta chain originates from a study of graft-versus-host responses after intestinal transplantation. Study-wide results and limits: Early post-transplant HvG declines were associated with peak circulating GvH clone levels.

As regards this clone: The target antigen is unknown.

J lost 4 bases, V lost 5 bases, and 7 bases had no gene match. CDR1 and CDR2 (germline): SNHLY, FYNNEI. This CDR3 region has 15 residues. Measured with immunoSEQ multiplex PCR; TCRdb has only the in-frame clones, and not every one. The data contain 90,000 to 120,000 clones, 80% to 90% of them singletons. The specimen was unstimulated CD4+ T cells sorted from spleen or lymph node cells, collected before transplant. The sequence came from a human donor who was the organ donor for an intestinal transplant. The chain links TRBV2 to TRBJ2-4; TRBD1 matches at 8 bases. This CDR3 is CASSQGDRKKNIQYF. In DNA form, the CDR3 reads TGTGCCAGCAGTCAAGGGGACAGGAAGAAAAACATTCAGTACTTC.